Below are 20 T cell receptor beta chains sequenced from a single sample in a study of cytomegalovirus exposure and HLA in healthy donors. Primers included in the PCR were 60 Vbeta and 13 Jbeta primers. Clones were sequenced by immunoSEQ multiplex PCR, and TCRdb holds only the in-frame ones, with some missing. The sample contains about 160,000 clones, about 72% of which appear only once. Sequencing used PBMCs. The receptors were gathered from a man younger than 45 in good health and CMV-seropositive.

The chain recombines TRBV6-5 with TRBJ2-7, with 7 bases aligning to TRBD1. The germline CDR1 and CDR2 sequences are MNHEY and SVGAGI. This CDR3 has 15 residues. V was clipped by 7 bases and J by 2 bases; unmatched bases: 11. DNA of the CDR3: TGTGCCAGCAACTTGACAGGGTTGAATACCTACGAGCAGTACTTC. Translating it yields CASNLTGLNTYEQYF.

V is TRBV6-6 and J is TRBJ2-1; 9 nucleotides align to TRBD2. This CDR3 has 15 residues. The J segment lost 0 bases and the V segment lost 5 bases, leaving 2 bases of the junction unmatched. Germline V gene sequence: CDR1 MNHNY, CDR2 SVGAGI (reference sequence). The CDR3 here is CASSAGGSSYNEQFF. In DNA, the CDR3 is TGTGCCAGCAGTGCGGGGGGGAGCTCCTACAATGAGCAGTTCTTC.

The chain carries TRBV5-6 and TRBJ2-5, with unresolved D. Germline V lookup: CDR1 SGHDT, CDR2 YYEEEE. Trimming took 0 bases from V and 2 from J, leaving 5 bases between them. The CDR3 is made up of 13 amino acids. The CDR3 loop is CASSLGPQETQYF. The CDR3 coding sequence is TGTGCCAGCAGCTTGGGGCCACAAGAGACCCAGTACTTC.

The J gene is TRBJ2-3, the V gene TRBV19, with no clear D. Trimming stripped 7 bases from V and 0 bases from J, with 8 bases between. Germline V lookup: CDR1 LNHDA, CDR2 SQIVND (reference sequence). The CDR3 length is 13 residues. CDR3 nucleotide sequence: TGTGCCAGTACGGTTGCTAGCACAGATACGCAGTATTTT. Its translation is CASTVASTDTQYF.

V is TRBV29-1 and J is TRBJ2-3; TRBD2 agrees at 7 bases. The CDR3 contains 14 residues. Germline values: CDR1 SQVTM, CDR2 ANQGSEA. Trimming took 7 bases from V and 0 from J; bases not matched to a gene: 7. The CDR3 here is CSAGLAASTDTQYF. Written as DNA, the CDR3 is TGCAGCGCGGGCCTAGCGGCGAGCACAGATACGCAGTATTTT.

There are a few counts of this clone. The V gene is TRBV23-1, the J gene TRBJ2-5; 9 bases fit TRBD1. TRBV23-1 is classed as an ORF, of uncertain function. The CDR3 extends over 17 amino acids. V trimming: 2 bases; J trimming: 5 bases; junction bases outside the gene matches: 12. The CDR3 DNA sequence: TGCGCCAGCAGTCAAGAAGAGGGACAGGGCACCCCTGAGACCCAGTACTTC. Translation gives CASSQEEGQGTPETQYF.

The chain is built from TRBV7-2 and TRBJ2-1; 10 nucleotides line up with TRBD2. CDR3 length: 14 residues. CDR1 is SGHTA and CDR2 is FQGNSA in the germline V gene. Trimming at V came to 8 bases and at J to 2 bases, leaving 3 bases not matched to a gene. The CDR3 reads CASRSGGPYNEQFF. In DNA form, the CDR3 reads TGTGCCAGCCGTAGCGGGGGGCCCTACAATGAGCAGTTCTTC.

The rearrangement links TRBV7-9 to TRBJ2-7; 10 nucleotides agree with TRBD2. The CDR3 has 16 amino acids. Looked up from germline, CDR1 is SEHNR and CDR2 is FQNEAQ (reference sequence). V dropped 1 base and J dropped 0; count of bases not matched to a gene: 3. The CDR3 DNA reads TGTGCCAGCAGCTTAGTTAGCGGGGGGCCCTCCTACGAGCAGTACTTC. The encoded protein is CASSLVSGGPSYEQYF.

The rearrangement joins TRBV4-1 to TRBJ1-1; 10 bases align to TRBD1. This CDR3 is built from 13 residues. Germline-derived CDR1 and CDR2 are MGHRA and YSYEKL. With 8 bases clipped from V and 3 bases from J, the junction kept 3 bases outside the gene matches. CDR3 in DNA: TGCGCCAGCGGGACAGGGGTCGACACTGAAGCTTTCTTT. Encoded protein: CASGTGVDTEAFF.

This sequence joins TRBV28 and TRBJ1-5; no clear D. V lost 1 base and J 2 bases, leaving 6 bases between the germline ends. CDR3 length equals 14 residues. The germline V gene encodes CDR1 MDHEN and CDR2 SYDVKM. The CDR3 DNA reads as TGTGCCAGCAGTTTATCCCAGGGCAATCAGCCCCAGCATTTT. It is translated as CASSLSQGNQPQHF.

V and J are TRBV7-9 and TRBJ1-2; 9 positions match TRBD1. This CDR3 contains 15 residues. V shed 5 bases and J 0 bases; nucleotides not matched to a gene: 4. Per germline, CDR1 SEHNR and CDR2 FQNEAQ (reference sequence). CDR3 in amino acids: CASSERQGANYGYTF. CDR3 bases: TGTGCCAGCAGCGAGCGACAGGGGGCTAACTATGGCTACACCTTC.

Only one count was recorded for this clone. J is TRBJ1-2 and V is TRBV15, with D tentatively TRBD1 (5 bases). CDR3 length equals 15 residues. V shed 0 bases and J shed 6 bases, with 14 bases lying between them. The germline gives CDR1 LNHNV, CDR2 YYDKDF (reference sequence). Here the CDR3 DNA reads TGTGCCACCAGCAGAGATCTAGGGGAATCAAATGGCTACACCTTC. Translating it yields CATSRDLGESNGYTF. Drawing the rest from reference TRBV15 and TRBJ1-2, the complete variable domain is DAMVIQNPRYQVTQFGKPVTLSCSQTLNHNVMYWYQQKSSQAPKLLFHYYDKDFNNEADTPDNFQSRRPNTSFCFLDIRSPGLGDTAMYLCATSRDLGESNGYTFGSGTRLTVV.

This clone appeared a few times. This rearrangement joins TRBV6-5 to TRBJ1-4, with D possibly matching TRBD1 (6 bases). Germline V CDR1 and CDR2: MNHEY, SVGAGI. V lost 6 bases to trimming and J lost 7 bases, with 15 bases between them. The CDR3 runs 14 residues. In DNA form, the CDR3 reads TGTGCCAGCAGACGAACAGGGTCAAGTGAAAAACTGTTTTTT. Translated: CASRRTGSSEKLFF.

The J gene is TRBJ2-1, the V gene TRBV5-4; 11 bases are shared with TRBD1. The V gene's germline CDR1 is SGHNT and CDR2 YYREEE (reference sequence). This CDR3 comprises 15 residues. With V trimmed by 0 bases and J by 7 bases, 3 bases remained unmatched. The CDR3 spells CASSLGTGGGNEQFF. DNA of the CDR3: TGTGCCAGCAGCTTGGGGACAGGGGGCGGGAATGAGCAGTTCTTC.

This sequence joins TRBV5-1 and TRBJ1-1; D possibly corresponds to TRBD1 (5 bases). This CDR3 spans 15 amino acids. The V gene lost 0 bases and the J gene lost 0 bases, with 9 bases spanning the gap. The germline V gene has CDR1 SGHRS and CDR2 YFSETQ. This CDR3 is CASSLDRLMNTEAFF. In DNA form, the CDR3 reads TGCGCCAGCAGCTTGGACAGGCTCATGAACACTGAAGCTTTCTTT.

J is TRBJ1-3 and V is TRBV28, with a weak D call TRBD1 (6 bases). The ends were cut back, 5 bases at V and 4 bases at J, with 21 bases in the middle. The CDR3 is made up of 17 amino acids. Germline assignment: CDR1 MDHEN and CDR2 SYDVKM. The CDR3, as DNA: TGTGCCAGCAGTGCATCATACCTCAGGGGAGCGGGAAACACCATATATTTT. Its protein product is CASSASYLRGAGNTIYF.

V and J are TRBV2 and TRBJ1-5; D unresolved. The CDR3 spans 15 residues. Per germline, CDR1 SNHLY and CDR2 FYNNEI. The V end lost 7 bases, the J end lost 5 bases, and 18 bases lay between the germline ends. The CDR3, as DNA: TGTGCCAGCAAAGGATCAAGCGATTGGCATCAGCCCCAGCATTTT. Translating it yields CASKGSSDWHQPQHF.

A note on this clone: Other DNA sequences in this sample translate to the same CDR3. This chain uses TRBV4-1 with TRBJ1-4; D is possibly TRBD1 (6 bases). V was cut by 3 bases and J by 0 bases, with 8 bases left in between. This CDR3 region has 15 residues. From germline, CDR1 is MGHRA and CDR2 YSYEKL. CDR3 sequence (DNA): TGCGCCAGCAGCCAGACAGGCGCAACTAATGAAAAACTGTTTTTT. Protein sequence: CASSQTGATNEKLFF.

The chain uses TRBV2 and TRBJ1-1, with D possibly TRBD1 on 6 matching bases. This CDR3 region has 13 residues. Trimming shortened V by 7 bases and J by 1 base, and 10 bases separated the two germline ends. CDR1 and CDR2 (germline): SNHLY, FYNNEI. The CDR3 protein is CASTVTGNTEAFF. CDR3 sequence (DNA): TGTGCCAGCACCGTGACAGGGAACACTGAAGCTTTCTTT. The full variable domain, with the rest looked up from reference TRBV2 and TRBJ1-1, is EPEVTQTPSHQVTQMGQEVILRCVPISNHLYFYWYRQILGQKVEFLVSFYNNEISEKSEIFDDQFSVERPDGSNFTLKIRSTKLEDSAMYFCASTVTGNTEAFFGQGTRLTVV.

The genes are TRBV28 and TRBJ2-7; 9 bases map to TRBD1. J lost 0 bases, V lost 5 bases, and 5 bases had no gene match. The CDR3 totals 15 residues. Germline loops: CDR1 MDHEN, CDR2 SYDVKM. DNA for the CDR3: TGTGCCAGCAGTGACAGGGGGAACTACTCCTACGAGCAGTACTTC. It codes for CASSDRGNYSYEQYF. Drawing the rest from reference TRBV28 and TRBJ2-7, the complete variable domain is DVKVTQSSRYLVKRTGEKVFLECVQDMDHENMFWYRQDPGLGLRLIYFSYDVKMKEKGDIPEGYSVSREKKERFSLILESASTNQTSMYLCASSDRGNYSYEQYFGPGTRLTVT.